Shown below are 20 T cell receptor beta chains from a single sample sequenced in a study of shared clonotypes between healthy human individuals. TCRdb's table, derived via immunoSEQ multiplex PCR, lists solely in-frame clones and lacks some. The repertoire holds approximately 500,000 clones, with 78% as singletons. Sequencing input: PBMCs. All receptors derive from a woman aged 40 to 50 in good health. Some clones in this sample may be carry-over from other donors' samples.

The V and J genes are TRBV4-1 and TRBJ2-2; the D gene is possibly TRBD1 (6 bases). The V and J ends lost 4 bases and 1 base respectively, with 13 bases between them. The CDR3 consists of 16 residues. Per germline, CDR1 MGHRA and CDR2 YSYEKL. CDR3 in amino acids: CASSPGTTWNTGELFF. The DNA of the CDR3 is TGCGCCAGCAGCCCTGGGACAACCTGGAACACCGGGGAGCTGTTTTTT.

J is TRBJ2-5 and V is TRBV29-1; D uncertain. This CDR3 is 14 amino acids long. The V gene lost 2 bases and the J gene lost 0 bases, with 10 bases spanning the gap. Germline V CDR1 and CDR2: SQVTM, ANQGSEA. This CDR3 reads CSVELPGNQETQYF. Here the CDR3 DNA reads TGCAGCGTTGAACTGCCCGGCAACCAAGAGACCCAGTACTTC.

The chain uses TRBV10-3 and TRBJ1-5; 7 nucleotides agree with TRBD1. After removal of 7 bases from V and 4 bases from J, the junction contained 4 bases not matched to a gene. The CDR3 runs to 13 residues. CDR1 ENHRY and CDR2 SYGVKD come from the germline V gene. The CDR3 DNA sequence: TGTGCCATCAAGGGACAGTCGAATCAGCCCCAGCATTTT. This encodes CAIKGQSNQPQHF.

Turning to this clone: The same CDR3 is also encoded by other DNA sequences in this sample. V gene TRBV9 combines with J gene TRBJ2-7; TRBD1 matches 7 bases. V dropped 0 bases and J dropped 0; count of bases not matched to a gene: 3. The CDR3 runs to 15 residues. Germline lookup yields CDR1 SGDLS and CDR2 YYNGEE. CDR3 in amino acids: CASSVAGTASYEQYF. The CDR3 nucleotides read TGTGCCAGCAGCGTAGCTGGGACAGCCTCCTACGAGCAGTACTTC.

This clone was observed a handful of times. The V gene is TRBV4-1, the J gene TRBJ2-1, with D perhaps TRBD2 (6 bases). V lost 0 bases, J lost 4 bases, and 10 bases lay in between. This CDR3 is built from 15 residues. Germline-derived CDR1 and CDR2 are MGHRA and YSYEKL. As DNA, the CDR3 is TGCGCCAGCAGCCAAGATACGGGAGAGTACAATGAGCAGTTCTTC. Translating it yields CASSQDTGEYNEQFF.

As regards this clone: A read error is the likely source, as a far larger clone sits one nucleotide away. Other DNA sequences within the sample encode an identical CDR3. This rearrangement joins TRBV4-2 to TRBJ2-3, with 11 positions matching TRBD2. Germline values: CDR1 LGHNA, CDR2 YNFKEQ. The CDR3 runs 16 residues. The J segment lost 5 bases and the V segment lost 5 bases, leaving 9 bases of the junction unmatched. DNA for the CDR3: TGTGCCAGCAGCGCCCGCCTAGCGGGAGGAGGAGATACGCAGTATTTT. Translated, it gives CASSARLAGGGDTQYF.

This chain uses TRBV30 with TRBJ1-5; 9 positions agree with TRBD1. The trim removed 1 base at V and 9 bases at J, leaving 10 bases unmatched. This CDR3 has 15 residues. Germline V lookup: CDR1 GTSNPN, CDR2 SVGIG (reference sequence). CDR3 DNA sequence: TGTGCCTGGAGTGCTCGAGACAGGGGGTTTCGGCCCCAGCATTTT. This codes for CAWSARDRGFRPQHF.

This clone was counted only a few times. This chain uses TRBV28 with TRBJ2-2; D unclear. V lost 5 bases and J lost 1, with 11 bases in between. Germline CDR1 is MDHEN and CDR2 is SYDVKM. CDR3 length: 15 amino acids. The CDR3 nucleotides read TGTGCCAGCAGTCCCACCGGGTTGAACACCGGGGAGCTGTTTTTT. Translated, it gives CASSPTGLNTGELFF.

V usage is TRBV29-1 and J usage is TRBJ2-7; 8 bases line up with TRBD1. CDR1 is SQVTM, CDR2 ANQGSEA, per germline. The CDR3 spans 15 residues. With V trimmed by 0 bases and J by 3 bases, 7 bases remained unmatched. CDR3 region: CSVEDNETGDYEQYF. In DNA, the CDR3 is TGCAGCGTTGAAGATAACGAGACAGGGGACTACGAGCAGTACTTC.

The J gene is TRBJ1-1, the V gene TRBV18; no clear D gene. CDR1 KGHSH and CDR2 LQKENI come from the germline V gene. V lost 2 bases, J lost 4 bases, and 8 bases lay in between. The CDR3 loop spans 13 amino acids. For the CDR3, the DNA is TGTGCCAGCTCACCATTCGAGGGCACTGAAGCTTTCTTT. It specifies CASSPFEGTEAFF.

The rearrangement joins TRBV27 to TRBJ2-5; the match to TRBD2 covers 8 bases. Germline V lookup: CDR1 MNHEY, CDR2 SMNVEV (reference sequence). The V segment lost 5 bases and the J segment 4 bases; nucleotides outside the gene matches: 24. The CDR3 has 20 residues. CDR3 coding DNA: TGTGCCAGCAGTCCGTTATGGGCCCTCTCGGGGGGGGAGGGCCTAGAGACCCAGTACTTC. It yields the protein CASSPLWALSGGEGLETQYF.

This CDR3 is CASSPGYGGWVYEQYF. For the CDR3, the DNA is TGTGCCAGCAGCCCCGGATACGGCGGATGGGTCTACGAGCAGTACTTC. V and J are TRBV11-1 and TRBJ2-7; D remains ambiguous. Germline CDR1 is SGHAT and CDR2 is FQDESV (reference sequence). The CDR3 extends over 16 amino acids. Trimming left V 5 bases short and J 3 bases short, with 20 bases between.

The V call is TRBV7-9, the J call TRBJ2-1; 8 nucleotides align to TRBD2. Unmatched junction bases numbered 3, after V lost 1 base and J lost 4 bases. This CDR3 comprises 15 residues. Looked up from germline, CDR1 is SEHNR and CDR2 is FQNEAQ (reference sequence). CDR3 region: CASSLDGRVYNEQFF. Written as DNA, the CDR3 is TGTGCCAGCAGCTTAGACGGGAGGGTATACAATGAGCAGTTCTTC. Looking up the rest from reference TRBV7-9 and TRBJ2-1 gives the full variable domain: DTGVSQNPRHKITKRGQNVTFRCDPISEHNRLYWYRQTLGQGPEFLTYFQNEAQLEKSRLLSDRFSAERPKGSFSTLEIQRTEQGDSAMYLCASSLDGRVYNEQFFGPGTRLTVL.

The chain is built from TRBV27 and TRBJ2-1, with 9 positions matching TRBD2. Per germline, CDR1 MNHEY and CDR2 SMNVEV (reference sequence). Trimming took 6 bases from V and 0 from J; bases not matched to a gene: 3. This CDR3 spans 15 amino acids. The CDR3 loop is CASRRLAASYNEQFF. CDR3 bases: TGTGCCAGCAGACGACTAGCGGCCTCCTACAATGAGCAGTTCTTC.

V usage is TRBV19 and J usage is TRBJ1-5; TRBD1 is a possible D gene (6 bases). Germline V gene lookup returns CDR1 LNHDA and CDR2 SQIVND (reference sequence). The V and J ends lost 2 bases and 1 base respectively, with 9 bases between them. CDR3 length: 15 amino acids. CDR3 sequence: CASSIKGVSNQPQHF. The CDR3 DNA is TGTGCCAGTAGTATAAAGGGGGTCAGCAATCAGCCCCAGCATTTT.

V usage is TRBV19 and J usage is TRBJ1-5; the D is unclear. This CDR3 contains 14 residues. V was trimmed by 3 bases and J by 6 bases, leaving 12 bases between them. Germline CDR1 reads LNHDA; CDR2 reads SQIVND (reference sequence). The CDR3 bases are TGTGCCAGTAGTATTTGGGGTGAGGGTCAGCCCCAGCATTTT. The encoded protein is CASSIWGEGQPQHF.

The V call is TRBV29-1, the J call TRBJ1-1; no reliable D call. The CDR3 has 15 residues. Germline CDR1 and CDR2: SQVTM and ANQGSEA. Trimming took off 0 bases at V and 2 bases at J, with 13 bases between the two ends. The CDR3 coding sequence is TGCAGCGTTGAAGATCGAGGCAGAACCAACACTGAAGCTTTCTTT. Translated: CSVEDRGRTNTEAFF.

J is TRBJ2-3 and V is TRBV5-1, with 8 bases fitting TRBD1. The CDR3 sequence is 15 residues long. The junction had 10 bases not matched to a gene; V was cut back by 0 bases and J by 10 bases. Germline values: CDR1 SGHRS, CDR2 YFSETQ. CDR3 sequence reads: CASSLEGGQASAQYF. Here the CDR3 DNA reads TGCGCCAGCAGCTTGGAGGGGGGACAGGCGAGCGCGCAGTATTTT.

This clone was counted only a few times. This chain links TRBV7-6 with TRBJ1-2; D uncertain. The CDR3 contains 13 residues. The germline gives CDR1 SGHVS, CDR2 FNYEAQ. V lost 2 bases and J lost 8, with 12 bases in between. CDR3 region: CASSLMPAEGYTF. In DNA, the CDR3 is TGTGCCAGCAGCTTAATGCCGGCGGAGGGCTACACCTTC. The complete variable domain, with remaining parts taken from reference TRBV7-6 and TRBJ1-2, reads GAGVSQSPRYKVTKRGQDVALRCDPISGHVSLYWYRQALGQGPEFLTYFNYEAQQDKSGLPNDRFSAERPEGSISTLTIQRTEQRDSAMYRCASSLMPAEGYTFGSGTRLTVV.

The chain is built from TRBV5-4 and TRBJ2-5, with D possibly TRBD1 on 6 matching bases. The J call is in doubt because the DNA end fits TRBJ2-7 better. Germline CDR1 SGHNT, CDR2 YYREEE (reference sequence). The CDR3 sequence is 13 residues long. The CDR3 spells CASRGASTYEQYF. CDR3 nucleotides: TGTGCCAGCAGGGGGGCCTCGACCTACGAGCAGTACTTC.